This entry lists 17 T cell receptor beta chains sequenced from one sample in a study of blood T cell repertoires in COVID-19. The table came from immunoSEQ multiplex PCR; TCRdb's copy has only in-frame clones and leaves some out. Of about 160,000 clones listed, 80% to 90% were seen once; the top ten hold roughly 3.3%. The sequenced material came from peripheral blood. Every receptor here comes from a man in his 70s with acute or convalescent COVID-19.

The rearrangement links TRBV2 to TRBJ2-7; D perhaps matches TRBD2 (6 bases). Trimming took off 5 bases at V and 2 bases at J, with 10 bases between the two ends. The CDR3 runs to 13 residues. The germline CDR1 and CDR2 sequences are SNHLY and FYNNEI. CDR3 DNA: TGTGCCAGCAGTTTGACTAGGGCCTACGAGCAGTACTTC. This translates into CASSLTRAYEQYF. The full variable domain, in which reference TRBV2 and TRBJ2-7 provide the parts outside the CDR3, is EPEVTQTPSHQVTQMGQEVILRCVPISNHLYFYWYRQILGQKVEFLVSFYNNEISEKSEIFDDQFSVERPDGSNFTLKIRSTKLEDSAMYFCASSLTRAYEQYFGPGTRLTVT.

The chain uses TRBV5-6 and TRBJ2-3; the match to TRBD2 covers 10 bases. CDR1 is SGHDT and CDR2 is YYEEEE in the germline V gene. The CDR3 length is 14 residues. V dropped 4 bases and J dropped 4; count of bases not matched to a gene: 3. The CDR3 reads CASSLGLAADTQYF. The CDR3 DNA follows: TGTGCCAGCAGCCTAGGACTAGCGGCAGATACGCAGTATTTT. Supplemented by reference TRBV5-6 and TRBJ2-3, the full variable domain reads DAGVTQSPTHLIKTRGQQVTLRCSPKSGHDTVSWYQQALGQGPQFIFQYYEEEERQRGNFPDRFSGHQFPNYSSELNVNALLLGDSALYLCASSLGLAADTQYFGPGTRLTVL.

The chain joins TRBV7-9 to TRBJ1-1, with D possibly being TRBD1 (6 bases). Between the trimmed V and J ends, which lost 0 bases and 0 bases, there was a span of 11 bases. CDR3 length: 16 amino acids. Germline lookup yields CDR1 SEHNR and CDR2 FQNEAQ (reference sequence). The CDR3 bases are TGTGCCAGCAGCTTAGCTGAGGACAGTTTGAACACTGAAGCTTTCTTT. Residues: CASSLAEDSLNTEAFF.

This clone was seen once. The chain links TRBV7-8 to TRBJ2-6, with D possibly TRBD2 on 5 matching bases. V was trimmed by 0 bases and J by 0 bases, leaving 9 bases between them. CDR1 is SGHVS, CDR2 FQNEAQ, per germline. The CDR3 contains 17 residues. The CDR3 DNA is TGTGCCAGCAGCTTAGCGCAAGGGAGCTCTGGGGCCAACGTCCTGACTTTC. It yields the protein CASSLAQGSSGANVLTF.

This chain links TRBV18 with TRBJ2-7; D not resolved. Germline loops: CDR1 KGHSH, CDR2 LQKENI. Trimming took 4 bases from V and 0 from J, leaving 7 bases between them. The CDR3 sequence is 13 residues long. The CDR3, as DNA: TGTGCCAGCTCACGATCGGGCTCCTACGAGCAGTACTTC. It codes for CASSRSGSYEQYF. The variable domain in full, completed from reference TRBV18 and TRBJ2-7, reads NAGVMQNPRHLVRRRGQEARLRCSPMKGHSHVYWYRQLPEEGLKFMVYLQKENIIDESGMPKERFSAEFPKEGPSILRIQQVVRGDSAAYFCASSRSGSYEQYFGPGTRLTVT.

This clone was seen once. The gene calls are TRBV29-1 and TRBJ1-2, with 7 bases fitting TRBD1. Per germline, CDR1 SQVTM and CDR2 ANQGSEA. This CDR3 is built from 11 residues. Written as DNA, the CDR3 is TGCATCTGGACAGGACCCTTTGGCTACACCTTC. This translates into CIWTGPFGYTF.

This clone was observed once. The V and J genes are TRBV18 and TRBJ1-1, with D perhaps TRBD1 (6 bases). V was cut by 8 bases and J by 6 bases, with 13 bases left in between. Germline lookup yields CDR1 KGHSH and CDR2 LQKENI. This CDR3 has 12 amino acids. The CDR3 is CASGRGSAEAFF. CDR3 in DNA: TGTGCCAGCGGCAGGGGTTCGGCTGAAGCTTTCTTT.

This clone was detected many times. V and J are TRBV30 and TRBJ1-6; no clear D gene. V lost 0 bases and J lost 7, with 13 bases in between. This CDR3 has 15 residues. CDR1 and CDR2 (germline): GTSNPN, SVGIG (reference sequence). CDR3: CAWSVKGGNNSPLHF. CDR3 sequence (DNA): TGTGCCTGGAGTGTCAAGGGAGGGAACAATTCACCCCTCCACTTT.

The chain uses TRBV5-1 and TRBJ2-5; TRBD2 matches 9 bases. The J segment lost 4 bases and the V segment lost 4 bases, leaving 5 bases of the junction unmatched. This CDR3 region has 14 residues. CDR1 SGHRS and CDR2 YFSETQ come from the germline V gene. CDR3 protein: CASSPGLARETQYF. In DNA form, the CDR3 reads TGCGCCAGCAGCCCGGGACTAGCCCGAGAGACCCAGTACTTC.

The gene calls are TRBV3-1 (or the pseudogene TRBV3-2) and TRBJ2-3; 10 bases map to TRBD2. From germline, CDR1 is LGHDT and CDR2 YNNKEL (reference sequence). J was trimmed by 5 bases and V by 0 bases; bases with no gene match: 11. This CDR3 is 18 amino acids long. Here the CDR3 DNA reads TGTGCCAGCAGCCAAGAACCCTCTCTAGCGGGAGTAGAAGATACGCAGTATTTT. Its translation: CASSQEPSLAGVEDTQYF.

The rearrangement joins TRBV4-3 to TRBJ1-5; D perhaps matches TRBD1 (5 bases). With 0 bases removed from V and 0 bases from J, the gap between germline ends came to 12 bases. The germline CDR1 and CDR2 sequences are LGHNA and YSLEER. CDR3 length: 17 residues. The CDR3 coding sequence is TGCGCCAGCAGCCAAGATTTCGGGGGTGATAGCAATCAGCCCCAGCATTTT. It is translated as CASSQDFGGDSNQPQHF.

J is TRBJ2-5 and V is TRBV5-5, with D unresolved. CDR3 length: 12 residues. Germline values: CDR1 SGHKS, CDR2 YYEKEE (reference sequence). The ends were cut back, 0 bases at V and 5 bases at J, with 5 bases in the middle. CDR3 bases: TGTGCCAGCAGCTTGGGAGAGGAGACCCAGTACTTC. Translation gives CASSLGEETQYF.

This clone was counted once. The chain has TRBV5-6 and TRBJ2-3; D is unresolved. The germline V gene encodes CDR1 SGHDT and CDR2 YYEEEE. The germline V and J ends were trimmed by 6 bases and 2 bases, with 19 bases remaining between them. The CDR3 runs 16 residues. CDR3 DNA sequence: TGTGCCAGCAACTTTGGGCCTCACCTCCCCACAGATACGCAGTATTTT. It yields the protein CASNFGPHLPTDTQYF.

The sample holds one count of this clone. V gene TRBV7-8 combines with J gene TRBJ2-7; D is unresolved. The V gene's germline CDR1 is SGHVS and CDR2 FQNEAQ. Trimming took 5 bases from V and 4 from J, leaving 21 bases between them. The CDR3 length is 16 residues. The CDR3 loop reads CASSLAAPGPGYEQYF. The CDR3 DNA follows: TGTGCCAGCAGCCTCGCAGCCCCGGGTCCCGGTTACGAGCAGTACTTC.

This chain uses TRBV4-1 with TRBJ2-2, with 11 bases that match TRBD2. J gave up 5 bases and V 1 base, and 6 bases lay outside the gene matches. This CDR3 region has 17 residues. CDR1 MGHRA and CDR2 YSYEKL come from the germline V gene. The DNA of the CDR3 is TGCGCCAGCAGCCAAGGGGGACTAGCGGTTCCTACCGGGGAGCTGTTTTTT. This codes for CASSQGGLAVPTGELFF.

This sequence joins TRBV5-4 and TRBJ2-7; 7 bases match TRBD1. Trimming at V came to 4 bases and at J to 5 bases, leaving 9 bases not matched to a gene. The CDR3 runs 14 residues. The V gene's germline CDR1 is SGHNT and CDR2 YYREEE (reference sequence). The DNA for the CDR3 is TGTGCCAGCAGCAAACGACAGGGCAACCACGAGCAGTACTTC. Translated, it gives CASSKRQGNHEQYF.

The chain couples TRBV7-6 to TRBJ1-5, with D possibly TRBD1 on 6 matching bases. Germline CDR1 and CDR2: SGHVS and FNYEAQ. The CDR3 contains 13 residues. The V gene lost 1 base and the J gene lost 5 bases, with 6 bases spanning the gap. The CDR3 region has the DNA TGTGCCAGCAGCTTAGGGACAGATCAGCCCCAGCATTTT. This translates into CASSLGTDQPQHF.